This is a list of T cell receptor beta chains from one sample in a study of CD8 T cells in Susac syndrome. MiXCR, run by TCRdb on the immunoSEQ multiplex PCR reads, gives a single entry per CDR3 protein. The sample shows over 140,000 distinct CDR3 sequences, about 95% of them seen only once. Sequencing input: CD4+ T cells from PBMCs. The receptor set was obtained from a human donor with Susac syndrome. Each CDR3 is given with its conserved first and last residue. The D gene is left open where the match is weak. The size of a clone is reported for some rows only, either as once, few or many, or as a class for expanded clones.

TRBD1	TRBV30	TRBJ1-2	NA	14	TGTGCCTGGAGTGCGGCAGGGGGCGTGGGTGGCTACACCTTC	CAWSAAGGVGGYTF
NA	TRBV29-1	TRBJ2-4	NA	14	TGCAGCGTTGCCTCGTTGGGGGCGATAAACATTCAGTACTTC	CSVASLGAINIQYF
NA	TRBV12-3/TRBV12-4	TRBJ2-3	NA	15	TGTGCCAGCAGTTGGGCGGCGGTAGGCACAGATACGCAGTATTTT	CASSWAAVGTDTQYF
NA	TRBV30	TRBJ1-1	NA	13	TGTGCCTGCTCCCAGCATACCGACACTGAAGCTTTCTTT	CACSQHTDTEAFF
NA	TRBV29-1	TRBJ1-1	few	10	TGCAGCGTTGAGAGAGCTGAAGCTTTCTTT	CSVERAEAFF
NA	TRBV20-1	TRBJ1-5	NA	15	TGCAGTGCTAGAGTCCCGGAGAGTAGCAATCAGCCCCAGCATTTT	CSARVPESSNQPQHF
NA	TRBV3-1	TRBJ1-2	NA	12	TGTGCCAGCAGCCTCCGTCGCTATGGCTACACCTTC	CASSLRRYGYTF
NA	TRBV23-1	TRBJ2-5	NA	14	TGCGCCAGCAGTTCAGGGTTGGGGAGGGAGACCCAGTACTTC	CASSSGLGRETQYF
NA	TRBV3-1	TRBJ2-3	NA	18	TGTGCCAGCAGCCAAGATCCTGCCGGGGGACAGAGAGCAGATACGCAGTATTTT	CASSQDPAGGQRADTQYF
NA	TRBV20-1	TRBJ2-7	NA	16	TGCAGTGCTAGAGATCTACCGGGGTCCATTCATCCGGAGCAGTACTTC	CSARDLPGSIHPEQYF
NA	TRBV21-1	TRBJ2-3	NA	15	TGTGCCAGCAAGGGACTAGCGGGGGGCACAGATACGCAGTATTTT	CASKGLAGGTDTQYF
NA	TRBV29-1	TRBJ1-1	NA	14	TGCAGCGTTGAGTCCTGGGGCCTGAACACTGAAGCTTTCTTT	CSVESWGLNTEAFF
NA	TRBV30	TRBJ1-5	NA	14	TGTGCCTGGAATAGCCAAAATAGCAATCAGCCCCAGCATTTT	CAWNSQNSNQPQHF
TRBD2	TRBV7-2	TRBJ2-7	NA	16	TGTGCCAGCAGCTTAGTTCTTACTAGCGGGAGTCGCGAGCAGTACTTC	CASSLVLTSGSREQYF
NA	TRBV5-1	TRBJ2-5	NA	14	TGCGCCAGCAGCTTGGATCCAGGGACAAAGACCCAGTACTTC	CASSLDPGTKTQYF
NA	TRBV29-1	TRBJ2-1	few	15	TGCAGCGTTGTTTTTCAGGGGGGGACCTACAATGAGCAGTTCTTC	CSVVFQGGTYNEQFF
NA	TRBV4-3	TRBJ2-7	NA	15	TGCGCCAGCAGCCAAGCTTCGGGACCGACCTACGAGCAGTACTTC	CASSQASGPTYEQYF
NA	TRBV2	TRBJ2-7	NA	13	TGTGCCAGCAGTGACGCGTTCTCCTACGAGCAGTACTTC	CASSDAFSYEQYF
TRBD1	TRBV11-2	TRBJ2-7	NA	14	TGTGCCAGCAGCCCGAGCCGGGACAGGGCCGAGCAGTACTTC	CASSPSRDRAEQYF
TRBD1	TRBV30	TRBJ1-2	NA	13	TGTGCCTGGAGTGGGCAGACAGGGCTCGGCTACACCTTC	CAWSGQTGLGYTF
NA	TRBV7-3	TRBJ2-3	NA	14	TGTGCCAGCAGCACCGGGACGATCACAGATACGCAGTATTTT	CASSTGTITDTQYF
TRBD2	TRBV18	TRBJ2-1	NA	15	TGTGCCAGCTCACGGACTAGCGGCTCCTACAATGAGCAGTTCTTC	CASSRTSGSYNEQFF
NA	TRBV28	TRBJ1-2	NA	13	TGTGCCAGCCCGATCGGGGGGGCAGGAGGCTACACCTTC	CASPIGGAGGYTF
TRBD1	TRBV5-1	TRBJ2-1	once	16	TGCGCCAGCAGGAGTCGAGGGGGCGATTCCTACAATGAGCAGTTCTTC	CASRSRGGDSYNEQFF
TRBD1	TRBV7-9	TRBJ1-5	NA	16	TGTGCCAGCAGCGGATCACAGGGGCTTATCAATCAGCCCCAGCATTTT	CASSGSQGLINQPQHF
NA	TRBV28	TRBJ2-1	NA	13	TGTGCCAGCAGTTTCCTAGGTAGAGATGAGCAGTTCTTC	CASSFLGRDEQFF
NA	TRBV1	TRBJ2-7	NA	15	TGCACCAGCAGCCAACGCGGACTAGCGGGTTGTGAGCAGTACTTC	CTSSQRGLAGCEQYF
NA	TRBV30	TRBJ1-2	NA	13	TGTGCCTGGACGACGGGGGGCCCGTATGGCTACACCTTC	CAWTTGGPYGYTF
NA	TRBV29-1	TRBJ2-2	NA	13	TGCAGCGTTCAGACAGGGAACACCGGGGAGCTGTTTTTT	CSVQTGNTGELFF
NA	TRBV2	TRBJ1-1	NA	14	TGTGCCAGCAGTGAAGAGGGTAGGAACACTGAAGCTTTCTTT	CASSEEGRNTEAFF
TRBD2	TRBV7-8	TRBJ2-1	NA	16	TGTGCCAGCAGCTCAAGTCGACTAGCGGGAGTCTTTGAGCAGTTCTTC	CASSSSRLAGVFEQFF
NA	TRBV7-9	TRBJ1-1	NA	13	TGTGCCAGCACCGAGGGACCGAACACTGAAGCTTTCTTT	CASTEGPNTEAFF
TRBD1	TRBV6-2/TRBV6-3	TRBJ1-6	NA	14	TGTGCCAGCAGCCGGACAGGGTTGAATTCACCCCTCCACTTT	CASSRTGLNSPLHF
TRBD2	TRBV29-1	TRBJ2-7	NA	12	TGCAGCGTTGGTCTAGCGGGAGTAAAGCAGTACTTC	CSVGLAGVKQYF
NA	TRBV7-8	TRBJ2-5	NA	13	TGTGCCAGCAGCACGGGAACGCAAGAGACCCAGTACTTC	CASSTGTQETQYF
NA	TRBV28	TRBJ1-2	NA	14	TGTGCCAGCAGTTTGGGCAGGTCCAACTATGGCTACACCTTC	CASSLGRSNYGYTF
TRBD2	TRBV5-6	TRBJ2-5	once	14	TGTGCCAGCAGCAAGGGACTAGCGGGAGAGACCCAGTACTTC	CASSKGLAGETQYF
NA	TRBV4-1	TRBJ2-5	NA	15	TGCGCCAGCAGCCCAGCGGACACTCTCCAAGAGACCCAGTACTTC	CASSPADTLQETQYF
NA	TRBV20-1	TRBJ2-7	NA	11	TGCAGTGCCAATACAGCCTACGAGCAGTACTTC	CSANTAYEQYF
NA	TRBV30	TRBJ1-1	NA	13	TGTGCCTGGAGTGTAGCATTTGGAGCTGAAGCTTTCTTT	CAWSVAFGAEAFF
TRBD2	TRBV20-1	TRBJ2-2	NA	14	TGCAGTGCTTTAGCGGGCCCGAACACCGGGGAGCTGTTTTTT	CSALAGPNTGELFF
NA	TRBV9	TRBJ2-7	NA	13	TGTGCCAGCAGCACCCATCGGGACTCCGAGCAGTACTTC	CASSTHRDSEQYF
TRBD2	TRBV3-1	TRBJ2-2	NA	17	TGTGCCAGCAGCCTCGGACTAGCGGGGGTGAACACCGGGGAGCTGTTTTTT	CASSLGLAGVNTGELFF
TRBD1	TRBV23-1	TRBJ2-7	NA	12	TGCGCCAGCCGCCCCCTACAGGGGCGGCAGTACTTC	CASRPLQGRQYF
TRBD2	TRBV20-1	TRBJ2-5	NA	13	TGCAGTGCCTTCGGACTAGCCCAAGAGACCCAGTACTTC	CSAFGLAQETQYF
NA	TRBV20-1	TRBJ2-3	NA	12	TGCAGTGCCCGGACCAATGGAGATACGCAGTATTTT	CSARTNGDTQYF
NA	TRBV7-2	TRBJ2-7	NA	13	TGTGCCAGCAGCTTATTGAGGGACTACGAGCAGTACTTC	CASSLLRDYEQYF